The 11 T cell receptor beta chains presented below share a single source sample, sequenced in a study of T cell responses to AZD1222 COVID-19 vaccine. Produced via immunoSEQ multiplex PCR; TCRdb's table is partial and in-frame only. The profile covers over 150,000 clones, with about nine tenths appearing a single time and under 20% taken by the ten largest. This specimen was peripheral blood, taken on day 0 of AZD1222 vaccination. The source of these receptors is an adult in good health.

In nucleotides, the CDR3 is TGTGCCAGCAGTTACTCCCTGATGGGAGCCAAAAACATTCAGTACTTC. This translates into CASSYSLMGAKNIQYF. V usage is TRBV6-2 or TRBV6-3 and J usage is TRBJ2-4, with unresolved D. The germline V gene has CDR1 MNHEY and CDR2 SVGEGT. The CDR3 covers 16 residues. Trimming cost V 0 bases and J 0 bases, with 9 bases left between them.

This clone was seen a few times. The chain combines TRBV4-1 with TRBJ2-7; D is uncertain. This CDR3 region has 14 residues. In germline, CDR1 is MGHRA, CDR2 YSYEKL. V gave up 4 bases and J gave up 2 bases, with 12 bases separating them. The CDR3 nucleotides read TGCGCCAGCAGCCCCGCCCCCGGTACCTACGAGCAGTACTTC. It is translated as CASSPAPGTYEQYF.

The CDR3 sequence is CAWRASGSGNTIYF. DNA for the CDR3: TGTGCCTGGAGAGCCTCGGGCTCTGGAAACACCATATATTTT. The chain is built from TRBV30 and TRBJ1-3; no clear D. The CDR3 covers 14 residues. Germline V gives CDR1 GTSNPN, CDR2 SVGIG (reference sequence). Trimming pared 3 bases from V and 0 bases from J, leaving 9 bases between.

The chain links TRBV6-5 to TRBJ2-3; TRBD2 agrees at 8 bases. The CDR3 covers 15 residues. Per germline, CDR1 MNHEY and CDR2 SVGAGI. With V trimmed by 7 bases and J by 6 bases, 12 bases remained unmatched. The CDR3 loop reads CASTGLARGRDTQYF. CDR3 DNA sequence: TGTGCCAGCACCGGACTAGCTCGGGGGCGGGATACGCAGTATTTT.

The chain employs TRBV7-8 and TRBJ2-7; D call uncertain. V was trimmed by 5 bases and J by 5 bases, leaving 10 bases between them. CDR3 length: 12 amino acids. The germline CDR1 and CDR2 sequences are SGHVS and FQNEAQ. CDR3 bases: TGTGCCAGCAGCCGCTCGCAGCACGAGCAGTACTTC. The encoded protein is CASSRSQHEQYF.

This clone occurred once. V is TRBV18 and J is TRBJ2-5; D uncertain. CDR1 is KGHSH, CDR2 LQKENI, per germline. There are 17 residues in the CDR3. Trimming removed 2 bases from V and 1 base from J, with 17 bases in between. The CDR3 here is CASSPLPGTSIQETQYF. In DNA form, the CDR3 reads TGTGCCAGCTCACCATTGCCCGGAACCTCAATCCAAGAGACCCAGTACTTC. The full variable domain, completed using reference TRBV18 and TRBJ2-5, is NAGVMQNPRHLVRRRGQEARLRCSPMKGHSHVYWYRQLPEEGLKFMVYLQKENIIDESGMPKERFSAEFPKEGPSILRIQQVVRGDSAAYFCASSPLPGTSIQETQYFGPGTRLLVL.

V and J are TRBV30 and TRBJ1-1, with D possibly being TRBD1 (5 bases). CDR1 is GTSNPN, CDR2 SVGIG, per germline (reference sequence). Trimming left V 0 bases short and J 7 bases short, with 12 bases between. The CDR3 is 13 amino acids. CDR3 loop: CAWSVVRDFEAFF. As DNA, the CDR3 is TGTGCCTGGAGTGTAGTCAGGGATTTTGAAGCTTTCTTT.

CDR3: CASSLREATNEKLFF. In DNA, the CDR3 is TGTGCCAGCTCCCTTCGGGAGGCAACTAATGAAAAACTGTTTTTT. The chain uses TRBV18 and TRBJ1-4; D not resolved. This CDR3 has 15 amino acids. V was pared by 6 bases and J by 0 bases, with 11 bases between. Germline V lookup: CDR1 KGHSH, CDR2 LQKENI.

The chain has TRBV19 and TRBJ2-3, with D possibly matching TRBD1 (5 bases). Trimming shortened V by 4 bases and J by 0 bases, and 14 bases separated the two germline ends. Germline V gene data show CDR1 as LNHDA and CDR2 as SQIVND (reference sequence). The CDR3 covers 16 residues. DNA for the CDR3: TGTGCCAGTAGTAAGAAGACAGTACCTAGCACAGATACGCAGTATTTT. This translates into CASSKKTVPSTDTQYF.

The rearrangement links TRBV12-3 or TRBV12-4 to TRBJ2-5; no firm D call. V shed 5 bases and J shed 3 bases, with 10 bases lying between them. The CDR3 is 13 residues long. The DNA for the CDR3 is TGTGCCAGCAGTGATCGAGCAGAAGAGACCCAGTACTTC. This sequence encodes CASSDRAEETQYF.

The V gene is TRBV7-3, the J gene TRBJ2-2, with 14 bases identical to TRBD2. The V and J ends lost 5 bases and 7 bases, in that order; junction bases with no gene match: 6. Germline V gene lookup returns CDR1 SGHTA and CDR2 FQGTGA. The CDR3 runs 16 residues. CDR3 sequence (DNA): TGTGCCAGCAGCAGACTAGCGGGAGGGCCGTTCGGGGAGCTGTTTTTT. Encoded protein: CASSRLAGGPFGELFF.